This T cell receptor beta chain was captured by sequencing in a study of CD8 T cells in Susac syndrome. The CDR3 runs 16 residues. Trimming shortened V by 1 base and J by 8 bases, and 18 bases separated the two germline ends. Germline loops: CDR1 LGHNA, CDR2 YSLEER. TEMRA cells were FACS-enriched, with CD8+ and CD4+ T cells isolated negatively. Random hexamers were used to reverse transcribe roughly 0.5 to 1 ug of RNA. TCRdb re-derived calls from the immunoSEQ multiplex PCR reads in MiXCR, one entry per CDR3 protein. The sample has 90,000 to 150,000 distinct CDR3 sequences, around 90% seen once. The receptor's source is a human donor in good health. The sample consisted of CD4+ T cells from PBMCs. The V gene is TRBV4-3, the J gene TRBJ2-1, with a tentative D call TRBD2 (6 bases). This CDR3 is CASSQGVGGDLDEQFF. The DNA of the CDR3 is TGCGCCAGCAGCCAAGGGGTAGGCGGGGACTTGGATGAGCAGTTCTTC.